This T cell receptor beta chain is from a study of post-analysis software for immune sequencing data (dated by TCRdb to between 2014 and 2017). Broadly, across the study: Disease courses on record covered relapsing-remitting, secondary progressive and progressive-relapsing multiple sclerosis, though some patients had no subtype annotation. Patient repertoires were compared against roughly 11 previously published healthy control repertoires from donors aged roughly 6 to 28 years. A subset of samples was prepared in parallel using single-end sample barcoding, then pooled and co-amplified after Illumina adapter ligation.

To demonstrate the VDJtools post-analysis software, TCR beta repertoires were profiled from the peripheral blood of about a dozen young patients with multiple sclerosis. Multiple sclerosis patients were children and adolescents aged about 6 to 16 years. Receptor amplification or capture employed PCR. The sample was run on an Illumina HiSeq 2500. To reduce PCR and sequencing biases, unique molecular identifiers were built into the TCR beta cDNA libraries. Some 500,000 cDNA molecules were obtained per 1 to 10 million input T cells, so each molecule approximated one T cell. Patient libraries were prepared and sequenced with the same protocol used for the earlier healthy control dataset. Within a given batch, samples were prepared together, multiplexed and sequenced on the same HiSeq lane. In the original analysis: Raw barcoded reads were processed with MIGEC, discarding single-read molecular identifier groups before consensus assembly and CDR3 extraction. Clonotype tables were post-analysed with VDJtools, normalizing diversity by down-sampling all datasets to the smallest sample size. To correct batch-related cross-sample contamination, repertoire overlap clustering matched CDR3 amino acid sequences but not nucleotide sequences. TCRdb reran the public reads through fastp at Q25 and MiXCR, keeping productive beta chains. Each CDR3 protein gets just one entry, which takes the most common genes and DNA from the rows behind it. What appears here as the V and J calls and clone size reflects TCRdb's work, not the paper's. The sample table shows about 820,000 distinct CDR3 sequences, and under 70% are seen once. The ten largest clonotypes hold approximately 4.5% of the sample.

The full study reports these points: Significantly lower normalized Chao1 diversity was found in multiple sclerosis patients than in controls, suggesting substantial peripheral T-cell clonal expansion. Roughly 5 TRBV segments, including TRBV5-6, TRBV5-1 and TRBV20-1, were significantly more frequent in patients than controls. The multiple sclerosis patient group was slightly younger than the control group. Strong co-clustering of samples prepared in the same batch was shown by direct clustering with F measure, prompting a batch-effect correction.

CDR1 and CDR2 (WNHNN, SYGVQD) derive from the germline V gene (reference sequence). From cysteine to phenylalanine, the CDR3 is 19 amino acids long. Of all the DNA, just the CDR3 is kept, 57 bases in frame from base 1. As concerns this clonotype: Its recognized antigen is unknown. The input lacks base qualities; no much larger clone sits a single base away.

The origin of this receptor is a girl aged 5 to 17 with multiple sclerosis. Sequencing input: blood. The sequence is built from TRBV10-1 and TRBJ2-5; the D segment is perhaps TRBD1 or TRBD2, each sharing 5 matched bases. Near its end, the DNA agrees better with TRBJ2-7, so the J call may be wrong. The nucleotides read TGCGCCAGCAGTGAGTCGACGCGAGGGGAGTATGGGGGATTATACGAGCAGTACTTC. Translated, this is CASSESTRGEYGGLYEQYF.